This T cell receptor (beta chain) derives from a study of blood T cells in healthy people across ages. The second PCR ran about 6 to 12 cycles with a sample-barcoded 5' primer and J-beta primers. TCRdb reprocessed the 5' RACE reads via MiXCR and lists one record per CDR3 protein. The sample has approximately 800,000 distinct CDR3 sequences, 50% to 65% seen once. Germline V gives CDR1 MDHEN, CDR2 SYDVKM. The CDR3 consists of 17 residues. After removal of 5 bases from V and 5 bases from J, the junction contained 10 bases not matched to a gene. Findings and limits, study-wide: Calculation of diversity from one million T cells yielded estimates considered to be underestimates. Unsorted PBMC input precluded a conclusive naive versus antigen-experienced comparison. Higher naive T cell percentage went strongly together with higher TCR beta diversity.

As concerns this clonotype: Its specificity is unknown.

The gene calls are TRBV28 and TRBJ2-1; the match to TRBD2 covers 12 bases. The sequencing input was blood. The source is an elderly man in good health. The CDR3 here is CASSPEGLAGGDNEQFF. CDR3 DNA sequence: TGTGCCAGCAGTCCCGAGGGGCTAGCGGGAGGGGACAATGAGCAGTTCTTC.